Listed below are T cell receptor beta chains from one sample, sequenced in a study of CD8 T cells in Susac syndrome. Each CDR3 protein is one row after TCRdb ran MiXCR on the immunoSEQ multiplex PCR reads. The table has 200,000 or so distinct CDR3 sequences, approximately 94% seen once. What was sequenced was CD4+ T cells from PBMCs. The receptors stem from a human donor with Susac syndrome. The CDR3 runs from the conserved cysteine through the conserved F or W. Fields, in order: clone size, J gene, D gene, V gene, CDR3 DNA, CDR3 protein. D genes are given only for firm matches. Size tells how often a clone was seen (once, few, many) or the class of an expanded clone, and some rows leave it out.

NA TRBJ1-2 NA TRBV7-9 TGTGCCAGCAGCTTATTCTTGAGTGGCTACACCTTC CASSLFLSGYTF
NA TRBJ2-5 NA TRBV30 TGTGCCTGGAGCATCGGGTCTAGGGAGACCCAGTACTTC CAWSIGSRETQYF
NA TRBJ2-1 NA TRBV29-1 TGCAGCGTTGCCCTTGGGCAGAACAATGAGCAGTTCTTC CSVALGQNNEQFF
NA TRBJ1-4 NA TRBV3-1 TGTGCCAGCAGCCAAGGCAGCTTAGCAACTAATGAAAAACTGTTTTTT CASSQGSLATNEKLFF
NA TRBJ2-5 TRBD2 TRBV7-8 TGTGCCAGCAGCTTAGGAGCGGGGGGGCCGGTAAAGACCCAGTACTTC CASSLGAGGPVKTQYF
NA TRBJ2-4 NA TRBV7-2 TGTGCCAGCAGCTTAGGGTACAGGGCCAAAAACATTCAGTACTTC CASSLGYRAKNIQYF
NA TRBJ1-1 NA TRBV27 TGTGCCAGCAGTTTATCGTGGGGGGAGGTGAACACTGAAGCTTTCTTT CASSLSWGEVNTEAFF
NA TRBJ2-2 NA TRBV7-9 TGTGCCAGCAGCTTACCCGCCACCGGGGAGCTGTTTTTT CASSLPATGELFF
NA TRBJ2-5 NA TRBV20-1 TGCAGTGCCCCAGGTGGGGGGGCGCAAGAGACCCAGTACTTC CSAPGGGAQETQYF
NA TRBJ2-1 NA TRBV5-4 TGTGCCAGCAGCTTGGACAGGGCCGGCTACAATGAGCAGTTCTTC CASSLDRAGYNEQFF
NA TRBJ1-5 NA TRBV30 TGTGCCTGGTCTTATAGCAATCAGCCCCAGCATTTT CAWSYSNQPQHF
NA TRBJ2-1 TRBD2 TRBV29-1 TGCAGCGTTGGGAAGCTAGCGGGGTTTTACAATGAGCAGTTCTTC CSVGKLAGFYNEQFF
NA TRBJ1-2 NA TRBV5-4 TGTGCCAGCAGCTTGGTACCAGGGAACGGCTACACCTTC CASSLVPGNGYTF
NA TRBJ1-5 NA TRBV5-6 TGTGCCAGCAGCTTGAGGACAGAGTTCTATCAGCCCCAGCATTTT CASSLRTEFYQPQHF
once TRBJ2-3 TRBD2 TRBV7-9 TGTGCCAGCAGCTCACAAGCGGGGCCTAGCACAGATACGCAGTATTTT CASSSQAGPSTDTQYF
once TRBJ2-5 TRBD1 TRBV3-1 TGTGCCAGCAGCCATGCATACAGGGGCGAGGAGACCCAGTACTTC CASSHAYRGEETQYF
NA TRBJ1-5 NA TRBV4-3 TGCGCCAGCAGCCAAGACTTGTCCCGGAGGGGTCAGCCCCAGCATTTT CASSQDLSRRGQPQHF
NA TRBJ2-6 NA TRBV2 TGTGCCAGCAGTTTCCAGAGCTCTGGGGCCAACGTCCTGACTTTC CASSFQSSGANVLTF
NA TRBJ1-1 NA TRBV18 TGTGCCAGCTCACTCACGGTGAACGCTGAAGCTTTCTTT CASSLTVNAEAFF
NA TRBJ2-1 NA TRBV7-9 TGTGCCAGCAGGGAGGAGGGGGCCGTCAATGAGCAGTTCTTC CASREEGAVNEQFF
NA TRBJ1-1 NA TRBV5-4 TGTGCCAGCAGCTTGTACCCCACTGAAGCTTTCTTT CASSLYPTEAFF
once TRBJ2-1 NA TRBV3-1 TGTGCCAGCAGCCATGTATGGAATAATGAGCAGTTCTTC CASSHVWNNEQFF
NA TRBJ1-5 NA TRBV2 TGTGCCAGCGTGTGGACTCAAAATCAGCCCCAGCATTTT CASVWTQNQPQHF
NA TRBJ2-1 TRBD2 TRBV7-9 TGTGCCAGCAGCCCCGCGGGGCGGGGGGACAATGAGCAGTTCTTC CASSPAGRGDNEQFF
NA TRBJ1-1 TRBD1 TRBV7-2 TGTGCCAGCAGCAACAGGGGAGTGAACACTGAAGCTTTCTTT CASSNRGVNTEAFF
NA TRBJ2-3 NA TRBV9 TGTGCCAGCAGCCCGTGGTTGACCCGGGTGGGCACAGATACGCAGTATTTT CASSPWLTRVGTDTQYF
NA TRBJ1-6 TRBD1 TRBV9 TGTGCCAGCAGCGTAGAACAGGGGGAAGGTTCACCCCTCCACTTT CASSVEQGEGSPLHF
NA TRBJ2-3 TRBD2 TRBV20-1 TGCAGTGCTAGCCCTAGCGGGGACAGCACAGATACGCAGTATTTT CSASPSGDSTDTQYF
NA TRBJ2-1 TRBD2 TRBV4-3 TGCGCCAGCAGCCAAGCCCCTGCTAGCGGGGGGGCGAATGAGCAGTTCTTC CASSQAPASGGANEQFF
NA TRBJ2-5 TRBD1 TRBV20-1 TGCAGTGCACCTCGGACAGGGGCCTGGGAGACCCAGTACTTC CSAPRTGAWETQYF
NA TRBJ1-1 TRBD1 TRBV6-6 TGTGCCAGCAGTTACATGTCAGGGGGCCCCAACACTGAAGCTTTCTTT CASSYMSGGPNTEAFF
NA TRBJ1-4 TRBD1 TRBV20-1 TGCAGTGCTAGAGCCTACCGGGACAGGGGAGGAAAACTGTTTTTT CSARAYRDRGGKLFF
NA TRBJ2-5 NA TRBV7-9 TGTGCCAGCAGCCTCGACAGGTTTCGTCCGGAAGGGACCCAGTACTTC CASSLDRFRPEGTQYF
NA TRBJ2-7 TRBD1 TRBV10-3 TGTGCCATCAGTGACCCGGCTGCCGGGACAGGGTTGGGAGAGCAGTACTTC CAISDPAAGTGLGEQYF
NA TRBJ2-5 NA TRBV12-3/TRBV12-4 TGTGCCAGCAGTAAAGAGGCGCAGGGCCTGGAGACCCAGTACTTC CASSKEAQGLETQYF
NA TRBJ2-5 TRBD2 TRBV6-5 TGTGCCAGCAGTTATCTAGCGGTGAAAGAGACCCAGTACTTC CASSYLAVKETQYF
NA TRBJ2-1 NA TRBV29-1 TGCAGCGTAGGGGGAGGGGGCGCCTACAATGAGCAGTTCTTC CSVGGGGAYNEQFF
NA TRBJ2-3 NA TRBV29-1 TGCAGCGTTAACGGGGCTAGCACAGATACGCAGTATTTT CSVNGASTDTQYF
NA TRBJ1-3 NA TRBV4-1 TGCGCCAGCAGCCAAGGGTGGCAGGGTCGCCCATATTTT CASSQGWQGRPYF
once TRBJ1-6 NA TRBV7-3 TGTGCCAGCAGCCAAAGCGGGGGGTCAAATTCACCCCTCCACTTT CASSQSGGSNSPLHF
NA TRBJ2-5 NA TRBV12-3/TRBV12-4 TGTGCCAGCAGTTCTAGTCCCCGCATTCAAGAGACCCAGTACTTC CASSSSPRIQETQYF
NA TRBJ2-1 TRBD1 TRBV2 TGTGCCAGCAGTGTCACGGGACAGTACAATGAGCAGTTCTTC CASSVTGQYNEQFF
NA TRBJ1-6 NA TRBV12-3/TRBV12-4 TGTGCCAGCAGTTTGAGAAGCAAGCCCCTCCACTTT CASSLRSKPLHF
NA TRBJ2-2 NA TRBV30 TGTGCCTGGCGACGAGGCGGTACCGGGGAGCTGTTTTTT CAWRRGGTGELFF
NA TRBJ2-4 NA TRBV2 TGTGCCAGCACCGAGGCAGAAAACATTCAGTACTTC CASTEAENIQYF
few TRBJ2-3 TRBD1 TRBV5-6 TGTGCCAGCAGACCGGGACAGGGCGCAGATACGCAGTATTTT CASRPGQGADTQYF